This T cell receptor (beta chain) was retrieved from a study of CXCR3-negative and CXCR3-positive naive CD8 T cells. With UMI labels, 5' RACE was used to prepare the TRB cDNA libraries. Using the 5' RACE reads, TCRdb records one entry per CDR3 protein without DNA. The sample totals 45,000 to 60,000 distinct CDR3 sequences; its top ten clones hold around 0.4%. The clonotype was recovered from a human donor in good health. Some clones in this sample may be carry-over from other donors' samples. The specimen sequenced was naive CXCR3- CD8+ T cells from blood. The subset is: CD45RO-CCR7+CD27+CD95- naive CD8+ T cells lacking CXCR3 (TNR3-).

The chain's CDR3 is CASSLIGGYEQYF. This chain links TRBV7-2 with TRBJ2-7; no DNA is available, so the TRBD1 call from TCRdb remains unchecked. The germline V gene has CDR1 SGHTA and CDR2 FQGNSA. The CDR3 spans 13 residues.